This T cell receptor (beta chain) was profiled in a study of blood T cell repertoires in COVID-19. Study information: Whether acute or convalescent, the COVID-19 samples came from the United States, Italy and Spain.

Recruits, aged about 18 to 90 years, lived in 20 to 30 US areas. In the original processing: From reference gene primer amplification, estimates of nucleated cell counts were derived. The assay was immunoSEQ multiplex PCR, and TCRdb's table has in-frame clones only and misses some. V and J calls and clone size follow that table, whereas D and trimming were derived from the DNA. The sample contains about 430,000 clones, approximately 88% of which appear only once. Looked up from germline, CDR1 is MNHNY and CDR2 is SVGAGI (reference sequence). After removal of 5 bases from V and 5 bases from J, the junction contained 6 bases not matched to a gene. This CDR3 is 15 amino acids long.

The clonotype was recovered from a woman in her twenties or thirties with acute COVID-19. The V gene is TRBV6-6, the J gene TRBJ2-5, with 12 bases matching TRBD1. The sample consisted of PBMCs or T cells enriched from blood (not recorded which). The CDR3 here is CASSTGTGGGETQYF. The DNA of the CDR3 is TGTGCCAGCAGTACCGGGACAGGGGGCGGTGAGACCCAGTACTTC.